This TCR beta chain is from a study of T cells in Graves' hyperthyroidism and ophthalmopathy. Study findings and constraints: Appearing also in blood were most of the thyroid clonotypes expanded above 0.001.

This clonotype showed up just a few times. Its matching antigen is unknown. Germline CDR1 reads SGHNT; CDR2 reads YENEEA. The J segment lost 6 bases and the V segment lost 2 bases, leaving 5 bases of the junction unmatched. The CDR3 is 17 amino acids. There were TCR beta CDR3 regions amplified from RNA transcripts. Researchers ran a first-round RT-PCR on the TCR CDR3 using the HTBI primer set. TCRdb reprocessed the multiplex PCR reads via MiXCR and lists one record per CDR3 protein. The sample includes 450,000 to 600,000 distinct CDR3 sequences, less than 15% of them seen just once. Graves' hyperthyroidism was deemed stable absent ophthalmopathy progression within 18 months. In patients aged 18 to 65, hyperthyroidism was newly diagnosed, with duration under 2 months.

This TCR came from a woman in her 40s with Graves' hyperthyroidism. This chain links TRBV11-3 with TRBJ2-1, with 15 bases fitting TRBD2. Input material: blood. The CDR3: CASSLPSGLAGGNEQFF. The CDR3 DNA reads TGTGCCAGCAGCTTACCCTCGGGACTAGCGGGAGGCAATGAGCAGTTCTTC. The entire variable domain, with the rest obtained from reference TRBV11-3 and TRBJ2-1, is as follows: EAGVVQSPRYKIIEKKQPVAFWCNPISGHNTLYWYLQNLGQGPELLIRYENEEAVDDSQLPKDRFSAERLKGVDSTLKIQPAELGDSAVYLCASSLPSGLAGGNEQFFGPGTRLTVL.